The source of this T cell receptor (beta chain) is a study of read filtering for tumor transcriptome and immune sequencing. The sample holds many counts of this clonotype. The library was built from 400 to 500 ng RNA with molecular barcoded adaptors for alpha/delta and beta/gamma chains. TCRdb re-analysed the reads in MiXCR, keeping a single row per CDR3 protein. The table has about 41,000 distinct CDR3 sequences, 10% to 15% seen once. V gave up 4 bases and J gave up 9 bases, with 16 bases separating them. The CDR3 is 14 residues long. Germline V gene sequence: CDR1 SGHTA, CDR2 FQGNSA. The sequence was collected from a donor over 35 with multiple myeloma. Sequencing was performed on a population of CD138-negative cells sorted from bone marrow. This chain joins TRBV7-2 and TRBJ2-1, with D perhaps TRBD1 or TRBD2 (5 bases each). In DNA form, the CDR3 reads TGTGCCAGCAGCTCCCGTGGGGGTTTGGGTGAGCAGTTCTTC. It yields the protein CASSSRGGLGEQFF.